The 16 T cell receptor beta chains presented below share a single source sample, sequenced in a study of sequential checkpoint blockade in melanoma. Sequenced by immunoSEQ multiplex PCR; TCRdb stores in-frame clones only, minus some. Counted here are several thousand clones, less than 25% occurring once; the ten biggest clones make up approximately 4.3%. Treatment here: randomized to nivolumab then ipilimumab (arm A) or the reverse (arm B). The input for sequencing was tumor tissue (inferred from file names), taken from a patient given nivolumab and ipilimumab in sequence. These receptors were taken from a human donor with melanoma.

J is TRBJ2-1 and V is TRBV29-1, with TRBD1 matching over 10 bases. Unmatched junction bases numbered 6, after V lost 5 bases and J lost 8 bases. This CDR3 has 13 residues. Germline CDR1 is SQVTM and CDR2 is ANQGSEA. CDR3 residues: CSVSRQGADEQFF. DNA for the CDR3: TGCAGCGTTTCGAGACAGGGGGCCGATGAGCAGTTCTTC.

In this sample, this clone turned up many times. The CDR3 spells CASSSPGVRGELFF. In DNA, the CDR3 is TGTGCCAGCAGCTCACCGGGGGTCCGCGGGGAGCTGTTTTTT. V is TRBV11-3 and J is TRBJ2-2; D possibly corresponds to TRBD2 (6 bases). The germline gives CDR1 SGHNT, CDR2 YENEEA. This CDR3 has 14 amino acids. With 4 bases removed from V and 7 bases from J, the gap between germline ends came to 13 bases.

The J gene is TRBJ1-2, the V gene TRBV6-8; 7 bases map to TRBD1. Germline V CDR1 and CDR2: MNHGY, SAAAGT. The J segment lost 1 base and the V segment lost 2 bases, leaving 7 bases of the junction unmatched. CDR3 length: 16 residues. The CDR3 here is CASSYLQGRSNYGYTF. For the CDR3, the DNA is TGTGCCAGCAGTTACCTACAGGGGCGAAGTAACTATGGCTACACCTTC.

The chain links TRBV19 to TRBJ1-5, with D maybe TRBD1 (6 bases). The V gene's germline CDR1 is LNHDA and CDR2 SQIVND (reference sequence). The CDR3 is 13 amino acids. Trimming shortened V by 6 bases and J by 3 bases, and 9 bases separated the two germline ends. CDR3 sequence reads: CASSDRYNQPQHF. Here the CDR3 DNA reads TGTGCCAGTAGCGACAGGTACAATCAGCCCCAGCATTTT.

This clone turned up a few times. The chain links TRBV6-8 to TRBJ1-1; 8 bases agree with TRBD1. Unmatched junction bases numbered 3, after V lost 5 bases and J lost 1 base. The CDR3 is made up of 14 amino acids. CDR1 is MNHGY and CDR2 is SAAAGT in the germline V gene. For the CDR3, the DNA is TGTGCCAGCAGTCCGGGACAGGAGAACACTGAAGCTTTCTTT. Amino acids: CASSPGQENTEAFF.

The V and J genes are TRBV15 and TRBJ2-3; D is ambiguous. Per the germline V gene, CDR1 is LNHNV and CDR2 is YYDKDF (reference sequence). CDR3 size: 18 residues. The V end was cut by 0 bases, the J end by 1 base, with 17 bases between. The CDR3 is CATSRDAGEDPGTDTQYF. CDR3 nucleotides: TGTGCCACCAGCAGAGATGCAGGAGAGGACCCAGGCACAGATACGCAGTATTTT.

This clone was recorded a few times. CDR3 residues: CASSYSITGELFF. For the CDR3, the DNA is TGTGCCAGCAGTTACTCGATCACCGGGGAGCTGTTTTTT. This chain connects TRBV6-8 to TRBJ2-2; D is undetermined. V lost 0 bases and J 4 bases, leaving 3 bases between the germline ends. This CDR3 has 13 amino acids. The germline gives CDR1 MNHGY, CDR2 SAAAGT.

By sample share, this clone is medium-sized (0.01 to 0.1%). The rearrangement uses TRBV11-3 and TRBJ2-7; D is possibly TRBD1 or TRBD2 (5 bases each). The CDR3 length is 14 residues. Trimming removed 3 bases from V and 0 bases from J, with 9 bases in between. Per germline, CDR1 SGHNT and CDR2 YENEEA. The CDR3 DNA reads TGTGCCAGCAGCTTGGGGGACGGCTCCTACGAGCAGTACTTC. Translating gives CASSLGDGSYEQYF.

There are a few counts of this clone. J is TRBJ2-7 and V is TRBV28, with a possible D match to TRBD1 (5 bases). The ends were cut back, 3 bases at V and 7 bases at J, with 10 bases in the middle. CDR3 size: 12 residues. Germline V gene data show CDR1 as MDHEN and CDR2 as SYDVKM. The CDR3: CASSFWGQEQYF. DNA of the CDR3: TGTGCCAGCAGTTTTTGGGGCCAGGAGCAGTACTTC.

This clone has ten or more counts. The V gene is TRBV11-3, the J gene TRBJ1-1; D might be TRBD1 (5 bases). Between the trimmed V and J ends, which lost 7 bases and 1 base, there was a span of 16 bases. This CDR3 spans 15 amino acids. Germline V lookup: CDR1 SGHNT, CDR2 YENEEA. CDR3 in amino acids: CASKGSRVGNTEAFF. CDR3 bases: TGTGCCAGCAAGGGGTCTAGAGTTGGGAACACTGAAGCTTTCTTT.

The chain carries TRBV29-1 and TRBJ1-2; D remains unclear. Trimming shortened V by 3 bases and J by 1 base, and 24 bases separated the two germline ends. The germline V gene has CDR1 SQVTM and CDR2 ANQGSEA. CDR3 size: 18 residues. CDR3 protein: CSVDGRVTGEWGNYGYTF. CDR3 DNA: TGCAGCGTTGATGGTCGGGTTACCGGCGAATGGGGTAACTATGGCTACACCTTC.

This sequence joins TRBV19 and TRBJ1-2; 7 positions match TRBD1. The germline V gene has CDR1 LNHDA and CDR2 SQIVND (reference sequence). Trimming removed 10 bases from V and 0 bases from J; junction bases left unmatched: 11. The CDR3 is made up of 15 amino acids. DNA of the CDR3: TGTGCCACCCGAACAGGGGAGGGAGCTAACTATGGCTACACCTTC. Translated, it gives CATRTGEGANYGYTF.

The rearrangement joins TRBV29-1 to TRBJ2-1, with 7 bases identical to TRBD1. V was pared by 7 bases and J by 7 bases, with 7 bases of the junction left unmatched. The germline gives CDR1 SQVTM, CDR2 ANQGSEA. The CDR3 contains 12 residues. In nucleotides, the CDR3 is TGCAGCGCCGACAGGGTGGGGAATGAGCAGTTCTTC. Its protein product is CSADRVGNEQFF.

This clone appeared a few times. The chain uses TRBV6-8 and TRBJ1-5; possible D gene TRBD1, 6 bases. The germline V and J ends were trimmed by 5 bases and 5 bases, with 13 bases remaining between them. The CDR3 length is 14 residues. Germline values: CDR1 MNHGY, CDR2 SAAAGT. CDR3 DNA: TGTGCCAGCAGTAGAGACAGGAGCTATCAGCCCCAGCATTTT. Encoded protein: CASSRDRSYQPQHF.

This chain connects TRBV6-8 to TRBJ1-2; 9 bases are shared with TRBD1. V dropped 7 bases and J dropped 2; count of bases not matched to a gene: 8. Germline V CDR1 and CDR2: MNHGY, SAAAGT. CDR3 size: 15 residues. The CDR3 is CASTHRDRANYGYTF. The CDR3 DNA reads as TGTGCCAGCACGCATCGGGACAGGGCGAACTATGGCTACACCTTC.

This clone was seen more than once but under ten times. The rearrangement joins TRBV9 to TRBJ2-2; maybe TRBD1 (5 bases). This CDR3 contains 15 residues. Between the trimmed V and J ends, which lost 2 bases and 6 bases, there was a span of 14 bases. Germline CDR1 SGDLS, CDR2 YYNGEE. CDR3 in DNA: TGTGCCAGCAGCGTTGGGGCTACCCCTTCCGGGGAGCTGTTTTTT. Protein sequence: CASSVGATPSGELFF. The whole variable domain, remainder taken from reference TRBV9 and TRBJ2-2, is DSGVTQTPKHLITATGQRVTLRCSPRSGDLSVYWYQQSLDQGLQFLIQYYNGEERAKGNILERFSAQQFPDLHSELNLSSLELGDSALYFCASSVGATPSGELFFGEGSRLTVL.